The 21 T cell receptor beta chains below all came from one sample that was sequenced in a study of blood T cell repertoires in COVID-19. Libraries were prepared by immunoSEQ multiplex PCR; TCRdb keeps only in-frame clonotypes and omits some of them. The profile shows 200,000 to 300,000 clones, around 88% of them singletons. Sequencing was carried out using peripheral blood. The receptors here all came from a young man with active or convalescent COVID-19.

The V call is TRBV5-5, the J call TRBJ2-6; no firm D call. From germline, CDR1 is SGHKS and CDR2 YYEKEE (reference sequence). The germline V and J ends were trimmed by 1 base and 2 bases, with 16 bases remaining between them. The CDR3 is 18 residues long. CDR3 coding DNA: TGTGCCAGCAGCTTGTCCCTGGCATCCTTCGCTGGGGCCAACGTCCTGACTTTC. It codes for CASSLSLASFAGANVLTF.

CDR3 protein: CASSFQGSYEQYF. CDR3 in DNA: TGTGCCAGCAGTTTCCAGGGGTCCTACGAGCAGTACTTC. V usage is TRBV27 and J usage is TRBJ2-7, with a tentative D call TRBD1 (6 bases). There are 13 residues in the CDR3. V was clipped by 3 bases and J by 1 base, with 7 bases between them. The germline CDR1 and CDR2 sequences are MNHEY and SMNVEV (reference sequence).

The rearrangement uses TRBV25-1 and TRBJ2-3, with D perhaps TRBD1 (6 bases). Trimming removed 4 bases at V and 5 bases at J, with 10 bases between. In germline, CDR1 is MGHDK, CDR2 SYGVNS. CDR3 length: 13 residues. The CDR3 sequence is CASSAGTIDTQYF. The CDR3 DNA reads TGTGCCAGCAGTGCCGGGACAATAGATACGCAGTATTTT.

This chain connects TRBV6-4 to TRBJ2-1; D uncertain. The CDR3 covers 13 residues. Trimming left V 3 bases short and J 7 bases short, with 10 bases between. CDR1 is MRHNA and CDR2 is SNTAGT in the germline V gene. This CDR3 reads CASSDVEANEQFF. The CDR3 nucleotides read TGTGCCAGCAGTGATGTAGAGGCTAATGAGCAGTTCTTC.

The chain has TRBV28 and TRBJ2-2, with 8 bases that match TRBD2. Germline CDR1 MDHEN, CDR2 SYDVKM. The trim removed 2 bases at V and 3 bases at J, leaving 5 bases unmatched. The CDR3 runs 16 residues. The CDR3: CASSLAGGLDTGELFF. The CDR3 DNA follows: TGTGCCAGCAGTTTAGCGGGGGGATTAGACACCGGGGAGCTGTTTTTT.

The table lists this clone with a count of one. This rearrangement joins TRBV4-1 to TRBJ2-5; TRBD2 matches 11 bases. Trimming cost V 4 bases and J 5 bases; bases outside gene matches: 6. Germline V gene data show CDR1 as MGHRA and CDR2 as YSYEKL. The CDR3 covers 15 residues. The CDR3 loop reads CASSPVAGGRETQYF. CDR3 DNA sequence: TGCGCCAGCAGCCCCGTAGCGGGGGGGCGGGAGACCCAGTACTTC.

The CDR3 sequence: CASTSNLQAYEQYF. The CDR3 region has the DNA TGTGCCAGCACTTCGAATTTACAGGCCTACGAGCAGTACTTC. This chain connects TRBV7-2 to TRBJ2-7, with a possible D match to TRBD1 (5 bases). CDR1 is SGHTA and CDR2 is FQGNSA in the germline V gene. CDR3 length: 14 residues. Deletions cut 7 bases from V and 2 bases from J, with 15 bases between.

The V and J genes are TRBV25-1 and TRBJ2-7; 10 positions match TRBD1. V dropped 9 bases and J dropped 2; count of bases not matched to a gene: 4. The CDR3 consists of 13 residues. Germline lookup yields CDR1 MGHDK and CDR2 SYGVNS. CDR3 coding DNA: TGTGCCAGGAGGACAGGGGGGACCTACGAGCAGTACTTC. It yields the protein CARRTGGTYEQYF.

The chain has TRBV3-1 (or the pseudogene TRBV3-2) and TRBJ2-7; 8 bases line up with TRBD1. Per the germline V gene, CDR1 is LGHDT and CDR2 is YNNKEL (reference sequence). The V segment lost 1 base and the J segment 5 bases; nucleotides outside the gene matches: 4. The length of the CDR3 is 14 residues. This CDR3 reads CASSQVTGVNEQYF. The CDR3 nucleotides read TGTGCCAGCAGCCAAGTGACAGGGGTCAACGAGCAGTACTTC.

The V gene is TRBV6-1, the J gene TRBJ1-2; 7 bases agree with TRBD1. Trimming cost V 2 bases and J 3 bases; bases outside gene matches: 6. Germline CDR1 is MNHNS and CDR2 is SASEGT. This CDR3 is 15 amino acids long. The CDR3 nucleotides are TGTGCCAGCAGTGAACCTGGGGACAGCCACTATGGCTACACCTTC. This sequence encodes CASSEPGDSHYGYTF.

This chain links TRBV2 with TRBJ1-5; 8 nucleotides line up with TRBD1. The CDR3 is made up of 14 amino acids. Germline trimming cut 6 bases from V and 5 bases from J; bases unmatched to any gene: 6. Germline CDR1 is SNHLY and CDR2 is FYNNEI. The CDR3: CASRDRVGDQPQHF. CDR3 DNA: TGTGCCAGCAGGGACAGGGTTGGAGATCAGCCCCAGCATTTT.

CDR3 in DNA: TGTGCCAGCTTACAGGACAGGGACAACACTGAAGCTTTCTTT. Translated: CASLQDRDNTEAFF. This chain joins TRBV18 and TRBJ1-1; 8 bases match TRBD1. CDR3 length: 14 residues. J was trimmed by 2 bases and V by 7 bases; bases with no gene match: 6. CDR1 is KGHSH and CDR2 is LQKENI in the germline V gene.

J is TRBJ1-2 and V is TRBV6-5, with D possibly being TRBD1 (5 bases). CDR3 size: 14 residues. V was cut by 6 bases and J by 3 bases, with 14 bases left in between. Germline V CDR1 and CDR2: MNHEY, SVGAGI. The CDR3 DNA follows: TGTGCCAGCAGCACGCTCAGGGAGGACTATGGCTACACCTTC. Amino acids: CASSTLREDYGYTF.

The J gene is TRBJ1-6, the V gene TRBV4-3; 9 bases are a match to TRBD1. Trimming cost V 0 bases and J 7 bases; bases outside gene matches: 4. From germline, CDR1 is LGHNA and CDR2 YSLEER. The CDR3 runs to 16 residues. DNA of the CDR3: TGCGCCAGCAGCCAAGATAGGGACAGGGAGAATTCACCCCTCCACTTT. This sequence encodes CASSQDRDRENSPLHF.

The J gene is TRBJ1-4, the V gene TRBV12-1; TRBD1 is the table's D call and was not checked against the DNA. TRBV12-1 is termed a pseudogene. This CDR3 is 16 amino acids long. CDR3 sequence: CASTLTSGALNEKLFF. CDR3 nucleotide sequence: TGTGCCAGCACACTTACGTCAGGGGCACTTAATGAAAAACTGTTTTTT.

This chain uses TRBV2 with TRBJ1-4; D may be TRBD1 (6 bases). The V gene lost 3 bases and the J gene lost 7 bases, with 15 bases spanning the gap. This CDR3 spans 15 amino acids. CDR1 and CDR2 from the germline V gene are SNHLY and FYNNEI. The CDR3 region has the DNA TGTGCCAGCAGTGAGGGAACAGGGACGGTTGAAAAACTGTTTTTT. Protein product: CASSEGTGTVEKLFF.

The chain has TRBV7-6 and TRBJ1-5; D may be TRBD1 (5 bases). CDR3 length equals 14 residues. Germline lookup yields CDR1 SGHVS and CDR2 FNYEAQ. V was trimmed by 1 base and J by 6 bases, leaving 10 bases between them. The CDR3: CASSLGQGAQPQHF. CDR3 in DNA: TGTGCCAGCAGCTTAGGGCAGGGCGCTCAGCCCCAGCATTTT.

The V and J genes are TRBV9 and TRBJ2-1, with D tentatively TRBD2 (5 bases). This CDR3 is 17 amino acids long. Germline V CDR1 and CDR2: SGDLS, YYNGEE. The germline V and J ends were trimmed by 1 base and 0 bases, with 14 bases remaining between them. The CDR3 nucleotides are TGTGCCAGCAGCGTATCTGGAGCGGCAAGCTCCTACAATGAGCAGTTCTTC. This translates into CASSVSGAASSYNEQFF.

This clone has just one count. The chain has TRBV6-5 and TRBJ1-5; TRBD1 matches at 7 bases. The V and J ends lost 9 bases and 4 bases, in that order; junction bases with no gene match: 9. Germline CDR1 MNHEY, CDR2 SVGAGI. The CDR3 is made up of 14 amino acids. CDR3 DNA sequence: TGTGCCAGTGTCGCCGGGACAGCTAATCAGCCCCAGCATTTT. The encoded protein is CASVAGTANQPQHF.

The chain recombines TRBV5-1 with TRBJ1-2; D uncertain. The CDR3 has 16 residues. CDR1 and CDR2 (germline): SGHRS, YFSETQ. V gave up 1 base and J gave up 0 bases, with 13 bases separating them. The CDR3 nucleotides are TGCGCCAGCAGCTTGTTCCCAGGCGATCCTAACTATGGCTACACCTTC. Translated, it gives CASSLFPGDPNYGYTF.

This clone occurred once. This chain uses TRBV27 with TRBJ2-5; D gene uncertain. CDR3 size: 9 residues. Germline V gene lookup returns CDR1 MNHEY and CDR2 SMNVEV (reference sequence). Trimming cost V 6 bases and J 10 bases, with 6 bases left between them. In nucleotides, the CDR3 is TGTGCCAGCAGCCCCTTCCAGTACTTC. This sequence encodes CASSPFQYF.